This entry describes one T cell receptor beta chain. Its antigen is currently unknown. The sample comes from a study of cytomegalovirus exposure and HLA in healthy donors. Points from the study as a whole: Reported performance of the classifier showed diagnosis of cytomegalovirus status with high specificity and sensitivity. The investigators catalogued 150 to 200 TCR beta chains as cytomegalovirus-associated. A subsequent analysis found that TCR clusters from the first cohort also tended to co-occur in the approximately 130 validation repertoires, with 90% to 95% of cluster scores above 0.

In germline, CDR1 is SGHNT, CDR2 YYREEE (reference sequence). CDR3 length: 15 residues. The ends lost 3 bases at V and 2 bases at J; junction bases unmatched: 5. Sequenced by immunoSEQ multiplex PCR; TCRdb stores in-frame clones only, minus some. The repertoire consists of about 200,000 clones, with roughly 85% occurring once and the leading ten covering around 5.6%. This rearrangement joins TRBV5-4 to TRBJ2-1; 7 bases are shared with TRBD2. This TCR was sampled from a woman aged 18-29 years in good health and CMV-seronegative. The source material was PBMCs. The CDR3 region is CASSSAGAPYNEQFF. For the CDR3, the DNA is TGTGCCAGCAGCTCCGCGGGAGCCCCCTACAATGAGCAGTTCTTC.